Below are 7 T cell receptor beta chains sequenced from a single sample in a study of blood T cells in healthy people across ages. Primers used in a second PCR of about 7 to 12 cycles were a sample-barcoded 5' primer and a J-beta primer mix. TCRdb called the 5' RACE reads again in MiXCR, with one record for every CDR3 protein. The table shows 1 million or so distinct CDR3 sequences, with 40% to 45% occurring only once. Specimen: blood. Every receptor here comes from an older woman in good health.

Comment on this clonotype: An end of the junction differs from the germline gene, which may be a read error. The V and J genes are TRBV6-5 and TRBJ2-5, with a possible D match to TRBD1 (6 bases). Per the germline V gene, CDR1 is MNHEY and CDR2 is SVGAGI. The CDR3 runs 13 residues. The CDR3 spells CASSYSVTGEKFF. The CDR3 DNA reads TGTGCCAGCAGTTACTCGGTGACAGGAGAGAAGTTCTTC.

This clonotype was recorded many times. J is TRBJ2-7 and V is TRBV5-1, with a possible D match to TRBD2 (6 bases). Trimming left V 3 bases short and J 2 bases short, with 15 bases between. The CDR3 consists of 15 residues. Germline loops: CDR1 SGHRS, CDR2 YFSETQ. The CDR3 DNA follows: TGCGCCAGCAGCTCCGCGTCGGCGGGACCCTACGAGCAGTACTTC. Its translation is CASSSASAGPYEQYF.

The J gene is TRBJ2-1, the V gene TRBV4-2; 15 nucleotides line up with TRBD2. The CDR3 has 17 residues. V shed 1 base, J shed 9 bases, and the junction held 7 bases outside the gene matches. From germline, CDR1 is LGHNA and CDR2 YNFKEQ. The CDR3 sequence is CASSQGGLAGGPGEQFF. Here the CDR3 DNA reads TGTGCCAGCAGCCAAGGAGGACTAGCGGGAGGGCCGGGTGAGCAGTTCTTC.

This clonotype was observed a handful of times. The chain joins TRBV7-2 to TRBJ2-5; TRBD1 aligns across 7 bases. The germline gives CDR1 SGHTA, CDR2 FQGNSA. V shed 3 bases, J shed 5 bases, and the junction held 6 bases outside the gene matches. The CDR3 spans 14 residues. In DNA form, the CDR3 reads TGTGCCAGCAGCTTCCCCCAGGGGGAGGAGACCCAGTACTTC. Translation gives CASSFPQGEETQYF.

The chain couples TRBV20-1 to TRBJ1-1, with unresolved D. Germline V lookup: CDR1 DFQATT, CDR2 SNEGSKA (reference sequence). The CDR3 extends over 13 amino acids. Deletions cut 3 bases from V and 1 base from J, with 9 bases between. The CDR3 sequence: CSASDTRNTEAFF. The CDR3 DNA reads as TGCAGTGCTAGCGACACCAGGAACACTGAAGCTTTCTTT.

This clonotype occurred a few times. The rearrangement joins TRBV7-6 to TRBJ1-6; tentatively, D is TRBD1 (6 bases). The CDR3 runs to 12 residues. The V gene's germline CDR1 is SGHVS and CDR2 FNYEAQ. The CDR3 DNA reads TGTGCTTCGGGACAATATAATTCACCCCTCCACTTT. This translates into CASGQYNSPLHF.

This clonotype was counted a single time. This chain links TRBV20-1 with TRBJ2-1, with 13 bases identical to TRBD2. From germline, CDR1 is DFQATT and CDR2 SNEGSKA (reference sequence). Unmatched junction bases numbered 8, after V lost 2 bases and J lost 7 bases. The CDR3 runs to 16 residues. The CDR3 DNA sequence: TGCAGTGCTAGAAGTCCGGGACTAGCGGGGTTAAATGAGCAGTTCTTC. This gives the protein CSARSPGLAGLNEQFF.